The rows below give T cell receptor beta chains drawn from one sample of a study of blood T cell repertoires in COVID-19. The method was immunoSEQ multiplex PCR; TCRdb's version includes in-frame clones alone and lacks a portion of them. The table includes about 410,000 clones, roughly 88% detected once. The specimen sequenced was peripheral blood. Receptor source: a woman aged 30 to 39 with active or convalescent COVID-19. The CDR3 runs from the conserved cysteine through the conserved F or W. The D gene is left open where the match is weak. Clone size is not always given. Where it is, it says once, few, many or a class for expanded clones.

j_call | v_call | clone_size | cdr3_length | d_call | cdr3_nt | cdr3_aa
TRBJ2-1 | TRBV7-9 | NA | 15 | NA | TGTGCCAGCAGCTTATTTCATCCGGGGGGCGATGAGCAGTTCTTC | CASSLFHPGGDEQFF
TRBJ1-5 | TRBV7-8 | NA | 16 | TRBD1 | TGTGCCAGCAGCTTCTCGTCGGGACAGGGTTATCAGCCCCAGCATTTT | CASSFSSGQGYQPQHF
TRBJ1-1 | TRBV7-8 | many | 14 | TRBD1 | TGTGCCAGCAGCTCACAGGGGTCTCTCACTGAAGCTTTCTTT | CASSSQGSLTEAFF
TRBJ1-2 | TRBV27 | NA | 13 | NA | TGTGCCAGCAGTCCGGACAGTACGGATGGCTACACCTTC | CASSPDSTDGYTF
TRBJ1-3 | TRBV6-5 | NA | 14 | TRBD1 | TGTGCCAGCAGCCGACAGGGACGTGGAAACACCATATATTTT | CASSRQGRGNTIYF
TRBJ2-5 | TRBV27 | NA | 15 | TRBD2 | TGTGCCAGCAGCCCGACTAGCGGGAGTCAGGAGACCCAGTACTTC | CASSPTSGSQETQYF
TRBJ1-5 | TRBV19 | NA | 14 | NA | TGTGCCACTAGGGACGGGGGAGGCAATCAGCCCCAGCATTTT | CATRDGGGNQPQHF
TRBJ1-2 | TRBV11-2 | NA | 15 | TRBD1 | TGTGCCAGCAGCTTAGGGGGACAGGGACGGTATGGCTACACCTTC | CASSLGGQGRYGYTF
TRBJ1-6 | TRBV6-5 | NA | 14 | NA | TGTGCCAGCAGTAGTGAGTATGCGGATTCACCCCTCCACTTT | CASSSEYADSPLHF
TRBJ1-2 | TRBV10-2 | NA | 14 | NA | TGCGCCAGCAGCATTGACAAGTCTAACTATGGCTACACCTTC | CASSIDKSNYGYTF
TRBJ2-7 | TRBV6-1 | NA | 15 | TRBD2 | TGTGCCAGCAGTGAGGCTAGCGGGGGAGAGTACGAGCAGTACTTC | CASSEASGGEYEQYF
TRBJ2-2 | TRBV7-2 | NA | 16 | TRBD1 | TGTGCCAGCAGCTTAGCGGGGACAGGAAACACCGGGGAGCTGTTTTTT | CASSLAGTGNTGELFF
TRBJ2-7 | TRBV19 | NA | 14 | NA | TGTGCCAGTAGCATAACAGGGTTGCGCTACGAGCAGTACTTC | CASSITGLRYEQYF
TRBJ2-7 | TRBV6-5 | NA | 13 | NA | TGTGCCAGCTCCACCGGGTTACCCTACGAGCAGTACTTC | CASSTGLPYEQYF
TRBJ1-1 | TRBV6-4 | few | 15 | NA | TGTGCCAGCAGAGTTTCCGGGGAACTGAACACTGAAGCTTTCTTT | CASRVSGELNTEAFF
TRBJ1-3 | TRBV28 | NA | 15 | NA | TGTGCCAGCAGTTTAGGGCGTAACTCTGGAAACACCATATATTTT | CASSLGRNSGNTIYF
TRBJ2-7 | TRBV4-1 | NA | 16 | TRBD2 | TGCGCCAGCAGCCAAGTGGCTAGCGGGGGGACCTACGAGCAGTACTTC | CASSQVASGGTYEQYF
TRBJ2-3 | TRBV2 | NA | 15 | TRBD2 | TGTGCCAGCAGTCCTACTAGCGGGGACACAGATACGCAGTATTTT | CASSPTSGDTDTQYF
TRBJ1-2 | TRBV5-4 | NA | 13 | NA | TGTGCCAGCAGCCCGGGAGAAACTCGGGGCTACACCTTC | CASSPGETRGYTF
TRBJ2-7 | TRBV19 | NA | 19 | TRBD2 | TGTGCCAGTAGTATAGATCTATGGGAGACTAGCGGGAGCGAGTACGAGCAGTACTTC | CASSIDLWETSGSEYEQYF
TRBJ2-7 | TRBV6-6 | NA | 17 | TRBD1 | TGTGCCAGCAGTCCCCCCTCCGGGACAGGGAGGACCTACGAGCAGTACTTC | CASSPPSGTGRTYEQYF
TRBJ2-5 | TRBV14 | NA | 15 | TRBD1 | TGTGCCAGCAGCCAAACACAGGGGGCGAGGGAGACCCAGTACTTC | CASSQTQGARETQYF
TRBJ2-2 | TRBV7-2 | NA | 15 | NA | TGTGCCAGCAGCTCAATACAGCGGGTCGGCGGGGAGCTGTTTTTT | CASSSIQRVGGELFF
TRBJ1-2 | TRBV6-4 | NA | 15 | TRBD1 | TGTGCCAGCAGTGACCCGGGACAGGCAAGGGGTGGCTACACCTTC | CASSDPGQARGGYTF
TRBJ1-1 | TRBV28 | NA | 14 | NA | TGTGCCAGCAGTCCCCCTGGACAGCAAGTCGAGGCTTTCTTT | CASSPPGQQVEAFF
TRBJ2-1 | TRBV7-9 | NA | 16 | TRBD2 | TGTGCCAGCAGCTTATTAGCGGGGACCTCCTACAATGAGCAGTTCTTC | CASSLLAGTSYNEQFF
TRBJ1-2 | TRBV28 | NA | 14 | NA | TGTGCCAGCAGTTTGAGAAGCGGAAACTATGGCTACACCTTC | CASSLRSGNYGYTF
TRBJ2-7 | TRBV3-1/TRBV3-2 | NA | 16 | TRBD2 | TGTGCCAGCAGCCTTCGGTCGACTAGCGCCTACTACGAGCAGTACTTC | CASSLRSTSAYYEQYF
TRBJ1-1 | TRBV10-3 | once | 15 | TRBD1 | TGTGCCATACAGACAGGGCAAGGAGAGAACACTGAAGCTTTCTTT | CAIQTGQGENTEAFF
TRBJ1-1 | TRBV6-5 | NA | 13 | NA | TGTGCCAGCAGTCCAGGGTCCAGCACTGAAGCTTTCTTT | CASSPGSSTEAFF